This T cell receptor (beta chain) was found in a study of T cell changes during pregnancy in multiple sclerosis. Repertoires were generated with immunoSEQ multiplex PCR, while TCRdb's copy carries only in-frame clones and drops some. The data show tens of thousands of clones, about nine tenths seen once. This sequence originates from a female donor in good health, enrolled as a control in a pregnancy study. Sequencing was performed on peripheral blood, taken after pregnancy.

CDR3 sequence (DNA): TGCGCCAGCCTTGGGAGGGACTTCGTCGGGGAATCGAACACCGGGGAGCTGTTTTTT. This sequence encodes CASLGRDFVGESNTGELFF. The J gene is TRBJ2-2, the V gene TRBV4-1, with 7 positions matching TRBD2. From germline, CDR1 is MGHRA and CDR2 YSYEKL. The trim removed 8 bases at V and 0 bases at J, leaving 18 bases unmatched. The CDR3 spans 19 residues.